The T cell receptor beta chain under discussion was sequenced for a study of blood T cell repertoires in COVID-19. Looking at the study overall: Acute and convalescent COVID-19 samples came from the United States, Italy and Spain. T cells, B-cell-depleted T cells, or PBMCs supplied cDNA or gDNA.

This CDR3 is built from 14 residues. Germline CDR1 reads MNHEY; CDR2 reads SVGAGI. V was pared by 6 bases and J by 1 base, with 3 bases of the junction left unmatched. Original analysis: Amplifying reference gene primers gave estimates of nucleated cell counts. Clones were read by immunoSEQ multiplex PCR, and TCRdb kept only the in-frame ones, dropping some. Clonal size and the V and J genes are those of that table, whereas D and trimming came from the DNA. The table lists approximately 90,000 clones, over 75% of them singletons, with 7.4% in the top ten. The clonotype originates from a human donor with acute or convalescent COVID-19. The donor label of this sample is uncertain. This sequence joins TRBV6-5 and TRBJ1-5, with 7 bases fitting TRBD1. Material: peripheral blood. The CDR3 bases are TGTGCCAGCAGCTTCAGGGGGAGCAATCAGCCCCAGCATTTT. Its translation is CASSFRGSNQPQHF.